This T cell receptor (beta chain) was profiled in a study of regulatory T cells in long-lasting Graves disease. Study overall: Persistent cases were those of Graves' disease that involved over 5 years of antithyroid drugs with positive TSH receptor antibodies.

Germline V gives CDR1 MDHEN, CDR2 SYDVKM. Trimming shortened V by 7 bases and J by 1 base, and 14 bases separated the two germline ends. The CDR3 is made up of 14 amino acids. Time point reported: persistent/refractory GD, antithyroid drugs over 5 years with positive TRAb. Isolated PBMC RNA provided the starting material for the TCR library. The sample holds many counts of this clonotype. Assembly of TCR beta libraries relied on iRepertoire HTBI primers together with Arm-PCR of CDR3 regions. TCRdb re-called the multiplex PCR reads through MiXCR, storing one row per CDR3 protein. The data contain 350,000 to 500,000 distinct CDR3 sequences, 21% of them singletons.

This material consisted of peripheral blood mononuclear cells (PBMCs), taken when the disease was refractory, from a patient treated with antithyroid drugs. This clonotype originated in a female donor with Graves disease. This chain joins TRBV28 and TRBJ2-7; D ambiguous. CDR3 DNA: TGTGCCAGCAACCTTACGGCAGATTCCTACGAGCAGTACTTC. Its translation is CASNLTADSYEQYF.